This T cell receptor beta chain came from a study of T cell responses to AZD1222 COVID-19 vaccine (dated by TCRdb to the early 2020s). Regarding the study in general: TCR sequencing covered some 250 trial participants: 200 to 210 given two doses of AZD1222 and approximately 25 given two doses of MenACWY control vaccine. Trial participants were enrolled by age into 18-55, 56-69 and 70-plus year subgroups, with around 150, 28 and 57 TCR-sequenced participants respectively. The study at large found these results: The 56-69-year group was small, and its depth increase did not reach significance, likely because of low power. After two AZD1222 doses, both the breadth and the depth of spike-specific TCRs were significantly higher than at day 0 and than in MenACWY recipients. CD4 TCRs associated with the vaccine covered the entire spike protein, and the dominant responses were in regions 160-218 and 743-854. Nearly half of unique spike-specific TCRs reportedly recognized epitopes outside regions mutated in the B.1.351 and B.1.1.7 variants. Conclusions about previously exposed vaccinees were limited because only six AZD1222 recipients were SARS-CoV-2 seropositive at baseline. Participants were mostly white British and included more females than males, and it was suggested by the authors that clonal diversity may have been underestimated. Because no day 14 peak-response samples were available, repertoires were characterized only after the peak T cell response.

The sample's time point label is to be understood as: about 28 days (+/-7) after the second vaccine dose. AZD1222 recipients with second doses at about 4 weeks or about 12 weeks were pooled, because spike-specific TCR depth and breadth did not differ between schedules. Vaccinee samples came from UK trials COV001 and COV002, including a single-blind randomized controlled phase 2/3 trial of AZD1222 (ChAdOx1 nCoV-19) in healthy adults. For TCRbeta chain sequencing, PBMC samples from trial participants were taken at day 0 and at day 28 after the second dose. The CDR3 regions of human TCRbeta chains were subjected to immunosequencing. Processing in the source paper ran as follows. TCRs in the repertoires were matched against a reference library of SARS-CoV-2-specific TCRs that had been generated with the MIRA antigen-specificity platform. Breadth was defined as the fraction of unique TCRs that were SARS-CoV-2-associated. Depth was defined as the fraction of total T cells that were SARS-CoV-2-associated. Using the MIRA data, each spike-specific TCR was mapped to the spike region that the TCR reacts to and placed in a CD4 or CD8 class. Log10-transformed breadth and depth values were compared by one-way ANOVA with Sidak's multiple comparisons tests. TCRdb's version of the immuneACCESS table is confined to in-frame rearrangements and falls short of the full clone set. An unresolved V gene accounts for under half of the shortfall where checked; the remainder is of unknown origin. The V and J calls and clone size come from that table; D and trimming were worked out from the DNA. This sample has about 160,000 clones in its table, and more than 80% of those were observed once. Of the sample, under 4% is held by the ten largest clones.

With regard to this clone: No cognate antigen has been identified for it. Base qualities are missing; no much larger clone stands one base away.

The CDR3 starts with the cysteine, ends with the phenylalanine, and has 16 residues. Here the CDR3 DNA is all that survives: 48 bases in frame from base 1. V trim: 4 bases; J trim: 1 base; unmatched bases: 6. According to the germline V gene, CDR1 reads SGHRS and CDR2 reads YFSETQ. Sequences were derived from peripheral blood, sampled 28 days after the second AZD1222 dose. The rearranged chain carries TRBV5-1 and TRBJ2-5; 11 nucleotides in the junction match TRBD2. The source is an adult who received the AZD1222 COVID-19 vaccine. The CDR3 region has the sequence CASSGGLAGLQETQYF. Read as DNA, the sequence is TGCGCCAGCAGCGGTGGACTAGCGGGTCTCCAAGAGACCCAGTACTTC.